These 2 T cell receptor beta chains share one sample of origin, sequenced in a study of control samples from healthy donors and cancer patients. The data were produced by immunoSEQ multiplex PCR, yet TCRdb's version contains in-frame clones alone and is incomplete. There are about 160,000 clones in the sample; 90% to 95% occur only once, and about 14% lies in the top ten. What was sequenced was PBMCs. The receptors stem from a man between 60 and 70 years old with colorectal cancer.

This chain joins TRBV6-5 and TRBJ1-4; 12 bases are shared with TRBD1. The CDR3 runs to 13 residues. The germline gives CDR1 MNHEY, CDR2 SVGAGI. The junction had 6 bases not matched to a gene; V was cut back by 7 bases and J by 12 bases. The CDR3 reads CASMGTGGRELFF. CDR3 coding DNA: TGTGCCAGCATGGGGACAGGGGGCCGCGAACTGTTTTTT.

This chain joins TRBV4-1 and TRBJ1-5; TRBD1 aligns across 10 bases. CDR1 is MGHRA and CDR2 is YSYEKL in the germline V gene. Trimming cost V 4 bases and J 8 bases; bases outside gene matches: 8. The CDR3 spans 15 residues. The CDR3 here is CASSRGQGSVEPQHF. The CDR3 coding sequence is TGCGCCAGCAGCCGGGGACAGGGGTCGGTAGAGCCCCAGCATTTT.